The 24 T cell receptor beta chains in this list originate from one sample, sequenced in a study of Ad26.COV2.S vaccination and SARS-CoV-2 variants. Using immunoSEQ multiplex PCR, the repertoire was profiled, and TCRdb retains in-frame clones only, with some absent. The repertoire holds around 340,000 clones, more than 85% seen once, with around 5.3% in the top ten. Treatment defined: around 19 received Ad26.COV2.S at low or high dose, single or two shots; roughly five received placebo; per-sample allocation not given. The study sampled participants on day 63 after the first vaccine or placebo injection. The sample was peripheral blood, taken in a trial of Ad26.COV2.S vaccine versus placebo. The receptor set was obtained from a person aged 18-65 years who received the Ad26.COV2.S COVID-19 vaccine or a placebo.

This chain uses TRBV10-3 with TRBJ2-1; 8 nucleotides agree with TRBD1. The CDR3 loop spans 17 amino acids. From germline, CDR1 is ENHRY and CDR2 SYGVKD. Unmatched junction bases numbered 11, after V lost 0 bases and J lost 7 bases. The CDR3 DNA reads TGTGCCATCAGTGAGTCGGGGGAGACAGGGGCGGTAAATGAGCAGTTCTTC. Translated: CAISESGETGAVNEQFF.

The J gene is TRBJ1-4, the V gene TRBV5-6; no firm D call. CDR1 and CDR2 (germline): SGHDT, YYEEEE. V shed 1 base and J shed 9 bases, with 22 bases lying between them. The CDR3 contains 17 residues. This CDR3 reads CASSLLRGRNPSQKLFF. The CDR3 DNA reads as TGTGCCAGCAGCTTGTTACGCGGCCGTAACCCCTCTCAAAAACTGTTTTTT.

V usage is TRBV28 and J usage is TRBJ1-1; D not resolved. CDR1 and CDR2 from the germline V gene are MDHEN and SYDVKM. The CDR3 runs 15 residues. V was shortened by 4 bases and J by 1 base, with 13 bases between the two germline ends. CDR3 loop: CASSYLRLGNTEAFF. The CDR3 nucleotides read TGTGCCAGCAGTTACCTAAGATTGGGGAACACTGAAGCTTTCTTT.

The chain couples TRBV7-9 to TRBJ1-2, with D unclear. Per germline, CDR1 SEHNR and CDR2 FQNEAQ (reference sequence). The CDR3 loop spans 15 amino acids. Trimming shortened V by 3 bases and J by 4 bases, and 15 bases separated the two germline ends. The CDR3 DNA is TGTGCCAGCAGCTTGGGCTGGGAAGGACGCTATGGCTACACCTTC. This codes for CASSLGWEGRYGYTF. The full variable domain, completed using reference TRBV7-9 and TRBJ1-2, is DTGVSQNPRHKITKRGQNVTFRCDPISEHNRLYWYRQTLGQGPEFLTYFQNEAQLEKSRLLSDRFSAERPKGSFSTLEIQRTEQGDSAMYLCASSLGWEGRYGYTFGSGTRLTVV.

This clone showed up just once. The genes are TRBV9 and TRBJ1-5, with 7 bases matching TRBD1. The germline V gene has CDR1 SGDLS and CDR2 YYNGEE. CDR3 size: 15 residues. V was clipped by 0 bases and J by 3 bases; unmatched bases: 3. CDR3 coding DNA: TGTGCCAGCAGCGTAGGAGACAGGGTCAATCAGCCCCAGCATTTT. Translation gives CASSVGDRVNQPQHF.

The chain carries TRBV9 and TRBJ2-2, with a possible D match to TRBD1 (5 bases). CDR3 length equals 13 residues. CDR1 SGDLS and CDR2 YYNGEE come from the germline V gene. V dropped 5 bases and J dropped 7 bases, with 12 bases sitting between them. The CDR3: CASRGAQGGELFF. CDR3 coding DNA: TGTGCCAGCAGAGGGGCGCAGGGCGGGGAGCTGTTTTTT.

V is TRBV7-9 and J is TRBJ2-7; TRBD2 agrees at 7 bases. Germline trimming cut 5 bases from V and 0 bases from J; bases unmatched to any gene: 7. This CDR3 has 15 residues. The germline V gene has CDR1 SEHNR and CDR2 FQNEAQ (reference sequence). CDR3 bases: TGTGCCAGCAGCGCCCCGGGGGGAAGCTCCTACGAGCAGTACTTC. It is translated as CASSAPGGSSYEQYF.

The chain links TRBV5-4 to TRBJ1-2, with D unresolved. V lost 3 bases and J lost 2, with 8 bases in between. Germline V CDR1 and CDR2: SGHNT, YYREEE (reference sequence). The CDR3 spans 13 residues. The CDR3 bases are TGTGCCAGCAGCTCCGAGGACAACTATGGCTACACCTTC. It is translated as CASSSEDNYGYTF.

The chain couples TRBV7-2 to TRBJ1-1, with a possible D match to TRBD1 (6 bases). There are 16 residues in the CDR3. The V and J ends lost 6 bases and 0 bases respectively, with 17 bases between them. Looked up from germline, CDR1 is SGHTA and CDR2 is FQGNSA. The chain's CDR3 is CASSSPGVVMNTEAFF. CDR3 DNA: TGTGCCAGCAGTAGTCCAGGGGTCGTAATGAACACTGAAGCTTTCTTT.

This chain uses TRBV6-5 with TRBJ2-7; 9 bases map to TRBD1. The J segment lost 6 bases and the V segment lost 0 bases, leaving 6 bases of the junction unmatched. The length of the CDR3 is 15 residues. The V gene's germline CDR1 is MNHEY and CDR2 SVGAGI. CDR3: CASSYSVGQGREQYF. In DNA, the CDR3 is TGTGCCAGCAGTTACTCAGTGGGACAGGGCCGCGAGCAGTACTTC.

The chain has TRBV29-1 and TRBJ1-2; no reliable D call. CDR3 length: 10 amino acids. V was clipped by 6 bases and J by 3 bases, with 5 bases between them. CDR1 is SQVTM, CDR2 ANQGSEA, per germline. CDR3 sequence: CSVQDYGYTF. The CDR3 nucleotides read TGCAGCGTCCAGGACTATGGCTACACCTTC.

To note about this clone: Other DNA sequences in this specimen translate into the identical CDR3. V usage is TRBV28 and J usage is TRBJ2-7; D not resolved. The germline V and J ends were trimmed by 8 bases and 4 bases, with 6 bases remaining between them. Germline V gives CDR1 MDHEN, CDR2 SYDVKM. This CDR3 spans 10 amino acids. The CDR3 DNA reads TGTGCCAGCGGCCGGTACGAGCAGTACTTC. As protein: CASGRYEQYF.

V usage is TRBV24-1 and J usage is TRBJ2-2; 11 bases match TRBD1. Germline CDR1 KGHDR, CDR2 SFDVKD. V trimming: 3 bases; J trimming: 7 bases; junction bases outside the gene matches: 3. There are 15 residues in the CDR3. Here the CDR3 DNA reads TGTGCCACCAGTGATAGGACAGGGGGCTACGGGGAGCTGTTTTTT. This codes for CATSDRTGGYGELFF.

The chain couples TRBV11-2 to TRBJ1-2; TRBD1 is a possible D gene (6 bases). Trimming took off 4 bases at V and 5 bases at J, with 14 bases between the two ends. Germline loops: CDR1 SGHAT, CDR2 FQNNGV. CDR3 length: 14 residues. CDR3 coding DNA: TGTGCCAGCAGCTCTTCACAGGGACGATATGGCTACACCTTC. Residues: CASSSSQGRYGYTF. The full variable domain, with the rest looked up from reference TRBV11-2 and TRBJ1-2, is EAGVAQSPRYKIIEKRQSVAFWCNPISGHATLYWYQQILGQGPKLLIQFQNNGVVDDSQLPKDRFSAERLKGVDSTLKIQPAKLEDSAVYLCASSSSQGRYGYTFGSGTRLTVV.

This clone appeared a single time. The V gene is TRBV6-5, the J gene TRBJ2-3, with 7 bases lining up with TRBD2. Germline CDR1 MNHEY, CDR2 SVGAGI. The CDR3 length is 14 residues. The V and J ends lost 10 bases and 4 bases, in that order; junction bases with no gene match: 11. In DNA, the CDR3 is TGTGCCATCTCTCGGGGGGACCGAGCAGATACGCAGTATTTT. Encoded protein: CAISRGDRADTQYF.

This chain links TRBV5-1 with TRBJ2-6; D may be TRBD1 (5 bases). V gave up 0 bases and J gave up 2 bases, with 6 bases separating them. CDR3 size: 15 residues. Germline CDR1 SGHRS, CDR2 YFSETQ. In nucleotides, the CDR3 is TGCGCCAGCAGCTTGGGGGGCGCTGGGGCCAACGTCCTGACTTTC. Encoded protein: CASSLGGAGANVLTF.

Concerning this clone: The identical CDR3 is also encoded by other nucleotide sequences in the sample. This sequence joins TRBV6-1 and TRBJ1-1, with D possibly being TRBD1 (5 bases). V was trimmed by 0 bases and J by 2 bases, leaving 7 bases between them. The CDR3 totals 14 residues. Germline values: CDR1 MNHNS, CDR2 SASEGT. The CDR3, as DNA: TGTGCCAGCAGTGAAGCACAGGTTAACACTGAAGCTTTCTTT. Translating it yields CASSEAQVNTEAFF.

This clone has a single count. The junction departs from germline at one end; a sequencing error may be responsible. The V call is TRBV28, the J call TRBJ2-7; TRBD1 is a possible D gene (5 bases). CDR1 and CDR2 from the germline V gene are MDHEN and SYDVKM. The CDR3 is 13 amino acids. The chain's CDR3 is CASCLGAPYEQYF. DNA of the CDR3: TGTGCCAGCTGTTTAGGGGCGCCCTACGAGCAGTACTTC.

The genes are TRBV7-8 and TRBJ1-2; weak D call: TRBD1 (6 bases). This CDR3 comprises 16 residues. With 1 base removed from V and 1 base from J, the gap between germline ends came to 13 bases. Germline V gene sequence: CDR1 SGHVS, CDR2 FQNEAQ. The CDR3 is CASSLVGAYSNYGYTF. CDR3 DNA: TGTGCCAGCAGCTTAGTGGGGGCCTACAGTAACTATGGCTACACCTTC. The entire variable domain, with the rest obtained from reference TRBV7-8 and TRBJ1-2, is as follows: GAGVSQSPRYKVAKRGQDVALRCDPISGHVSLFWYQQALGQGPEFLTYFQNEAQLDKSGLPSDRFFAERPEGSVSTLKIQRTQQEDSAVYLCASSLVGAYSNYGYTFGSGTRLTVV.

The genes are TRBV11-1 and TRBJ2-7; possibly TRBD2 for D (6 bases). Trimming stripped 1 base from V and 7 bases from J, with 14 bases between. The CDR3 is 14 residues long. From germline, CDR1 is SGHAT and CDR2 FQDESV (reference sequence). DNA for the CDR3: TGTGCCAGCAGCTTAGATCGGAGGGCTGGGGAGCAGTACTTC. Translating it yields CASSLDRRAGEQYF.

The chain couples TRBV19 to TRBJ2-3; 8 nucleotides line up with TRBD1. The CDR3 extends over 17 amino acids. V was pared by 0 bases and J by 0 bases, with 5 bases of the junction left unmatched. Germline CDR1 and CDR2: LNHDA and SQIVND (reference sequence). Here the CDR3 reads CASSIDPQGASTDTQYF. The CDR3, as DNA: TGTGCCAGTAGTATAGATCCCCAGGGGGCCAGCACAGATACGCAGTATTTT.

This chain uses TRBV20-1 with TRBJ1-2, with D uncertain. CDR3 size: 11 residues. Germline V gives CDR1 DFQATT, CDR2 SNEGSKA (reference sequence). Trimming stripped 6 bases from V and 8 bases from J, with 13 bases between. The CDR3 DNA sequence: TGCAGTGCGTCCGGTGACCACGGCTACACCTTC. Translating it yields CSASGDHGYTF.

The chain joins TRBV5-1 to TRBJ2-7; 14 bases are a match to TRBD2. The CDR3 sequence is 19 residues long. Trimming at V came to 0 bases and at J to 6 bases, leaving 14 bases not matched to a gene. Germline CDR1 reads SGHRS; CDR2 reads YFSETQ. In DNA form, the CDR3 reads TGCGCCAGCAGCTTGGCTTCGACTAGCGGGAGGGCCGCGGCCCGCGAGCAGTACTTC. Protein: CASSLASTSGRAAAREQYF.

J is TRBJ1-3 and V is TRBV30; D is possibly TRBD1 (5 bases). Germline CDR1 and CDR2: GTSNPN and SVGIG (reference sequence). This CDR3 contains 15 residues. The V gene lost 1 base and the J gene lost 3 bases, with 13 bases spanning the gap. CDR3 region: CAWSGGEWLGNTIYF. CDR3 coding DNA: TGTGCCTGGAGTGGGGGCGAATGGCTTGGAAACACCATATATTTT.